These T cell receptor beta chains were read from a single sample in a study of OX40 agonist ivuxolimab in advanced cancers. Method: immunoSEQ multiplex PCR; TCRdb's copy keeps in-frame clones and lacks some. Of 50,000 to 70,000 clones listed, approximately 88% are singletons. The input for sequencing was CD4+ or CD8+ T cells sorted from blood, taken in a trial of the OX40 agonist ivuxolimab. The receptors come from an adult with an advanced solid tumor such as melanoma, head and neck, liver or kidney cancer. The CDR3 runs from the conserved cysteine through the conserved F or W. Fields, in order: CDR3 protein, CDR3 DNA, V gene, J gene, CDR3 length, clone size, D gene. A D gene is named only where the DNA matches it firmly. Clone size is shown for a subset of rows, as once, few, many or a class of expanded clone.

CDR3: CSVERPAGTGYRETQYF; DNA: TGCAGCGTTGAACGCCCCGCCGGGACAGGGTATAGAGAGACCCAGTACTTC; V: TRBV29-1; J: TRBJ2-5; length: 17; size: -; D: TRBD1
CDR3: CASSYSTATEAFF; DNA: TGTGCCAGCAGTTACTCGACGGCAACTGAAGCTTTCTTT; V: TRBV6-5; J: TRBJ1-1; length: 13; size: -; D: -
CDR3: CASSLALGGNTEAFF; DNA: TGTGCCAGCAGCTTAGCTCTGGGCGGGAACACTGAAGCTTTCTTT; V: TRBV7-2; J: TRBJ1-1; length: 15; size: -; D: -
CDR3: CASSWTGGNEQYF; DNA: TGCGCCAGCAGCTGGACAGGGGGGAACGAGCAGTACTTC; V: TRBV5-1; J: TRBJ2-7; length: 13; size: -; D: TRBD1
CDR3: CASSYSGGTGETQYF; DNA: TGTGCCAGCAGTTACTCAGGAGGGACGGGGGAGACCCAGTACTTC; V: TRBV6-5; J: TRBJ2-5; length: 15; size: -; D: -
CDR3: CASSYDRENTEAFF; DNA: TGTGCCAGCAGCTATGACAGGGAGAACACTGAAGCTTTCTTT; V: TRBV7-4; J: TRBJ1-1; length: 14; size: once; D: TRBD1
CDR3: CASSLNPGGRQETQYF; DNA: TGTGCCAGCAGCTTAAACCCCGGGGGGCGTCAAGAGACCCAGTACTTC; V: TRBV7-8; J: TRBJ2-5; length: 16; size: -; D: -
CDR3: CASSLVTGGELFF; DNA: TGTGCCAGCAGCTTAGTCACGGGCGGGGAGCTGTTTTTT; V: TRBV7-6; J: TRBJ2-2; length: 13; size: once; D: -
CDR3: CASSLSGGLNTEAFF; DNA: TGTGCCAGCAGTTTAAGCGGGGGCTTGAATACTGAAGCTTTCTTT; V: TRBV27; J: TRBJ1-1; length: 15; size: -; D: -
CDR3: CASSLGPRRVTYEQYF; DNA: TGTGCCAGCAGTTTGGGCCCCCGACGGGTGACGTACGAGCAGTACTTC; V: TRBV28; J: TRBJ2-7; length: 16; size: -; D: -
CDR3: CASSLDPNSGNTIYF; DNA: TGTGCCAGCAGTTTGGACCCAAACTCTGGAAACACCATATATTTT; V: TRBV6-5; J: TRBJ1-3; length: 15; size: -; D: -
CDR3: CASSQDLAGGLETQYF; DNA: TGCGCCAGCAGCCAAGATCTAGCGGGAGGGCTAGAGACCCAGTACTTC; V: TRBV4-3; J: TRBJ2-5; length: 16; size: -; D: TRBD2
CDR3: CASSLRLAGEIYREQYF; DNA: TGTGCCAGCAGCTTGCGGCTAGCGGGAGAAATCTATCGGGAGCAGTACTTC; V: TRBV5-6; J: TRBJ2-7; length: 17; size: -; D: TRBD2
CDR3: CASSEDTSGQETQYF; DNA: TGTGCCAGCAGTGAAGACACTAGCGGACAAGAGACCCAGTACTTC; V: TRBV25-1; J: TRBJ2-5; length: 15; size: -; D: TRBD2
CDR3: CASSLTGPGNGYTF; DNA: TGTGCCAGCAGCTTGACAGGGCCGGGAAATGGCTACACCTTC; V: TRBV7-9; J: TRBJ1-2; length: 14; size: -; D: TRBD1
CDR3: CASSLSYTGELFF; DNA: TGTGCCAGCAGTTTATCATACACCGGGGAGCTGTTTTTT; V: TRBV28; J: TRBJ2-2; length: 13; size: -; D: -
CDR3: CASSGGTVFF; DNA: TGTGCCAGCAGTGGCGGGACAGTGTTTTTT; V: TRBV6-1; J: TRBJ1-4; length: 10; size: -; D: TRBD1
CDR3: CASSAGVSSYNEQFF; DNA: TGTGCCAGCAGTGCGGGGGTGAGCTCCTACAATGAGCAGTTCTTC; V: TRBV25-1; J: TRBJ2-1; length: 15; size: -; D: -
CDR3: CASSYIGTDEQFF; DNA: TGTGCCAGCAGTTACATCGGAACAGATGAGCAGTTCTTC; V: TRBV6-5; J: TRBJ2-1; length: 13; size: -; D: -
CDR3: CASSVLAGGPSTIDTQYF; DNA: TGCGCCAGCAGCGTTCTAGCGGGAGGCCCCTCAACCATAGATACGCAGTATTTT; V: TRBV4-1; J: TRBJ2-3; length: 18; size: -; D: TRBD2
CDR3: CASSLSVRETQYF; DNA: TGTGCCAGCAGCTTATCGGTTCGGGAGACCCAGTACTTC; V: TRBV7-9; J: TRBJ2-5; length: 13; size: -; D: -
CDR3: CASSYKSDRGNTEAFF; DNA: TGTGCCAGCAGTTACAAGTCCGATAGAGGGAACACTGAAGCTTTCTTT; V: TRBV6-5; J: TRBJ1-1; length: 16; size: once; D: -
CDR3: CASSFGQVNTEAFF; DNA: TGTGCCAGCAGCTTTGGACAGGTGAACACTGAAGCTTTCTTT; V: TRBV7-2; J: TRBJ1-1; length: 14; size: -; D: TRBD1
CDR3: CASSPTGGNTIYF; DNA: TGTGCCAGTAGTCCCACTGGAGGAAACACCATATATTTT; V: TRBV19; J: TRBJ1-3; length: 13; size: -; D: -
CDR3: CASSLGGSDETQYF; DNA: TGTGCCAGCAGCTTGGGCGGGAGCGACGAGACCCAGTACTTC; V: TRBV5-6; J: TRBJ2-5; length: 14; size: -; D: TRBD2
CDR3: CASSLTGTLDSGANVLTF; DNA: TGTGCCAGCAGTCTTACCGGGACGTTAGACTCTGGGGCCAACGTCCTGACTTTC; V: TRBV9; J: TRBJ2-6; length: 18; size: -; D: -
CDR3: CASSELQGDEAFF; DNA: TGTGCCAGCAGTGAACTACAGGGTGACGAAGCTTTCTTT; V: TRBV28; J: TRBJ1-1; length: 13; size: few; D: -
CDR3: CASSPRTMPRGTDTQYF; DNA: TGTGCCAGCAGCCCCAGGACCATGCCCAGGGGCACAGATACGCAGTATTTT; V: TRBV7-9; J: TRBJ2-3; length: 17; size: once; D: -
CDR3: CATYNSGSRSGDEQFF; DNA: TGTGCCACCTATAATAGCGGGAGCCGTAGTGGGGATGAGCAGTTCTTC; V: TRBV5-6; J: TRBJ2-1; length: 16; size: -; D: TRBD2
CDR3: CASSLSVSSEAFF; DNA: TGTGCCAGTAGTCTGTCAGTATCCTCTGAAGCTTTCTTT; V: TRBV19; J: TRBJ1-1; length: 13; size: -; D: -
CDR3: CASSLVVNEQFF; DNA: TGTGCCAGCAGCTTAGTGGTTAATGAGCAGTTCTTC; V: TRBV11-1; J: TRBJ2-1; length: 12; size: -; D: -
CDR3: CATSNYRDSSTDTQYF; DNA: TGTGCCACCAGCAACTACAGGGACTCTAGCACAGATACGCAGTATTTT; V: TRBV15; J: TRBJ2-3; length: 16; size: -; D: -
CDR3: CSGSGNAGELFF; DNA: TGCAGCGGATCGGGGAACGCCGGGGAGCTGTTTTTT; V: TRBV29-1; J: TRBJ2-2; length: 12; size: once; D: -
CDR3: CASSSTRDSKETQYF; DNA: TGTGCCAGCAGCTCAACCCGGGACAGCAAAGAGACCCAGTACTTC; V: TRBV7-6; J: TRBJ2-5; length: 15; size: once; D: TRBD1
CDR3: CASSLAGGNYEQYF; DNA: TGTGCCAGCAGCTTAGCGGGAGGGAACTACGAGCAGTACTTC; V: TRBV28; J: TRBJ2-7; length: 14; size: -; D: TRBD2
CDR3: CASSLAWADTQYF; DNA: TGTGCCAGCAGCCTCGCCTGGGCAGATACGCAGTATTTT; V: TRBV7-7; J: TRBJ2-3; length: 13; size: few; D: -
CDR3: CASSLGSNGFEQYF; DNA: TGTGCCAGCAGCTTAGGGAGTAACGGGTTCGAGCAGTACTTC; V: TRBV7-6; J: TRBJ2-7; length: 14; size: -; D: -
CDR3: CASSSRGGTYEQYF; DNA: TGTGCCAGCAGCTCTAGGGGTGGGACCTACGAGCAGTACTTC; V: TRBV28; J: TRBJ2-7; length: 14; size: -; D: -
CDR3: CASSEAKGLDYGYTF; DNA: TGTGCCAGCAGTGAAGCGAAGGGTTTGGACTATGGCTACACCTTC; V: TRBV2; J: TRBJ1-2; length: 15; size: -; D: -
CDR3: CASSVVAGGYTEAFF; DNA: TGTGCCAGCAGCGTAGTGGCAGGGGGCTACACTGAAGCTTTCTTT; V: TRBV9; J: TRBJ1-1; length: 15; size: once; D: TRBD1
CDR3: CASRQGPYGYTF; DNA: TGTGCCAGCAGGCAGGGTCCCTATGGCTACACCTTC; V: TRBV2; J: TRBJ1-2; length: 12; size: -; D: -
CDR3: CASSFTAGSNQPQHF; DNA: TGTGCCAGCAGCTTCACGGCGGGAAGCAATCAGCCCCAGCATTTT; V: TRBV7-6; J: TRBJ1-5; length: 15; size: -; D: -
CDR3: CASSVPRGTGTGELFF; DNA: TGTGCCAGCAGCGTTCCTCGCGGGACGGGCACCGGGGAGCTGTTTTTT; V: TRBV9; J: TRBJ2-2; length: 16; size: -; D: -
CDR3: CASSPLVGGGEKLFF; DNA: TGTGCCAGCAGTCCGCTCGTAGGCGGGGGGGAAAAACTGTTTTTT; V: TRBV28; J: TRBJ1-4; length: 15; size: -; D: -
CDR3: CATKQGRGNQPQHF; DNA: TGTGCCACTAAACAGGGAAGAGGCAATCAGCCCCAGCATTTT; V: TRBV28; J: TRBJ1-5; length: 14; size: once; D: -
CDR3: CASSPFTPLSEDNEQFF; DNA: TGCGCCAGCAGCCCCTTCACTCCGCTTTCAGAGGACAATGAGCAGTTCTTC; V: TRBV5-1; J: TRBJ2-1; length: 17; size: -; D: -
CDR3: CASSLYRDSQGTQYF; DNA: TGTGCCAGCAGCTTATACCGGGACAGCCAGGGGACCCAGTACTTC; V: TRBV5-4; J: TRBJ2-5; length: 15; size: -; D: TRBD1
CDR3: CASSVGYGSGVYEQYF; DNA: TGTGCCAGCAGCGTAGGATACGGGAGCGGGGTCTACGAGCAGTACTTC; V: TRBV9; J: TRBJ2-7; length: 16; size: -; D: TRBD2
CDR3: CASSFPPAGESANEQYF; DNA: TGTGCCAGCAGTTTCCCCCCGGCCGGGGAGAGTGCCAACGAGCAGTACTTC; V: TRBV28; J: TRBJ2-7; length: 17; size: -; D: -
CDR3: CSARDGYEQYF; DNA: TGCAGTGCTAGGGACGGTTACGAGCAGTACTTC; V: TRBV20-1; J: TRBJ2-7; length: 11; size: -; D: -